This TCR beta chain was sequenced for a study of T cell changes during pregnancy in multiple sclerosis. The assay was immunoSEQ multiplex PCR, and TCRdb's table has in-frame clones only and misses some. The table includes about 120,000 clones, over 85% detected once. Germline V lookup: CDR1 MNHNS, CDR2 SASEGT. The CDR3 runs to 14 residues. V was pared by 5 bases and J by 6 bases, with 16 bases between. The material was peripheral blood, obtained before pregnancy. The V gene is TRBV6-1, the J gene TRBJ1-1, with D perhaps matching TRBD1 (5 bases). The receptor was isolated from a female donor with multiple sclerosis, enrolled in a pregnancy study. CDR3 protein: CASSPSTWGAEAFF. CDR3 bases: TGTGCCAGCAGTCCTTCGACCTGGGGCGCTGAAGCTTTCTTT.